These 2 T cell receptor beta chains share one sample of origin, sequenced in a study of T cells in Graves' hyperthyroidism and ophthalmopathy. From RNA transcripts, TCR beta CDR3 regions were amplified. The TCR CDR3 first-round RT-PCR relied on the HTBI primer set. TCRdb processed the multiplex PCR reads anew with MiXCR; each CDR3 protein has one entry. This table has roughly 570,000 distinct CDR3 sequences, just over 45% appearing once. What was sequenced was peripheral blood or thyroid tissue (not recorded which). The source is an adult woman with Graves' disease, either hyperthyroidism or ophthalmopathy (not recorded which).

This clonotype was recorded many times. This sequence joins TRBV27 and TRBJ1-5; D remains unclear. The CDR3 has 14 amino acids. CDR1 and CDR2 (germline): MNHEY, SMNVEV (reference sequence). Trimming stripped 6 bases from V and 0 bases from J, with 9 bases between. The CDR3 DNA reads as TGTGCCAGCAGCGAAATGAATAGCAATCAGCCCCAGCATTTT. This codes for CASSEMNSNQPQHF.

DNA of the CDR3: TGCGCCAGCAGCTTGAGGGGGCCCGGGACAGGGGGCCTGACTTTC. This sequence encodes CASSLRGPGTGGLTF. The genes are TRBV5-1 and TRBJ2-6; 11 nucleotides align to TRBD1. The CDR3 loop spans 15 amino acids. Germline assignment: CDR1 SGHRS and CDR2 YFSETQ. With 1 base clipped from V and 15 bases from J, the junction kept 9 bases outside the gene matches.